The 16 T cell receptor beta chains in this list originate from one sample, sequenced in a study of identical twins. A single record per CDR3 protein comes from TCRdb applying MiXCR to the 5' RACE reads. The sample has about 250,000 distinct CDR3 sequences; approximately 7.9% are singletons. The same data also contributed to another study, on yellow fever vaccine responses in identical twins.

The sequenced sample consisted of CD8+ T cells sorted from blood. These TCRs come from a woman between 18 and 29 years old in good health.

This clonotype was counted a few times. This rearrangement joins TRBV7-2 to TRBJ1-2; the match to TRBD1 covers 7 bases. The CDR3 totals 14 residues. V lost 2 bases and J lost 7; bases outside the gene matches: 7. Germline values: CDR1 SGHTA, CDR2 FQGNSA. The CDR3: CASSLLTGDFGYTF. In DNA form, the CDR3 reads TGTGCCAGCAGCTTACTCACAGGGGATTTTGGCTACACCTTC.

In its sample, this clonotype was seen a few times. This chain joins TRBV11-3 and TRBJ1-2, with D possibly TRBD1 on 6 matching bases. This CDR3 region has 16 residues. Trimming pared 0 bases from V and 3 bases from J, leaving 14 bases between. Germline-derived CDR1 and CDR2 are SGHNT and YENEEA. As DNA, the CDR3 is TGTGCCAGCAGCTTAGATCCGGGGACATCTGACTATGGCTACACCTTC. Translating gives CASSLDPGTSDYGYTF.

The chain employs TRBV29-1 and TRBJ1-5; D is perhaps TRBD1 (5 bases). The CDR3 runs 13 residues. Germline CDR1 and CDR2: SQVTM and ANQGSEA. V was pared by 0 bases and J by 11 bases, with 14 bases between. The CDR3 protein is CSVEDQGGRTQHF. The CDR3 DNA reads TGCAGCGTTGAAGATCAGGGTGGGAGAACCCAGCATTTT.

At least ten counts were recorded for this clonotype. V and J are TRBV5-1 and TRBJ2-7; 8 nucleotides match TRBD1. Per germline, CDR1 SGHRS and CDR2 YFSETQ. CDR3 length: 14 residues. V gave up 0 bases and J gave up 4 bases; unmatched junction bases: 3. The CDR3 here is CASSLGGQGYEQYV. CDR3 DNA: TGCGCCAGCAGCTTGGGAGGACAGGGTTACGAGCAGTACGTC.

This clonotype was found many times. The V call is TRBV7-8, the J call TRBJ2-3; D is unclear. V lost 1 base and J lost 3, with 8 bases in between. The CDR3 contains 14 residues. Germline CDR1 SGHVS, CDR2 FQNEAQ. Here the CDR3 DNA reads TGTGCCAGCAGCTTAGTGGCTAGAACAGATACGCAGTATTTT. Amino acids: CASSLVARTDTQYF. The entire variable domain, with the rest obtained from reference TRBV7-8 and TRBJ2-3, is as follows: GAGVSQSPRYKVAKRGQDVALRCDPISGHVSLFWYQQALGQGPEFLTYFQNEAQLDKSGLPSDRFFAERPEGSVSTLKIQRTQQEDSAVYLCASSLVARTDTQYFGPGTRLTVL.

Details on this clonotype: One junction end does not reproduce the germline sequence, and a read error may be involved. The V call is TRBV4-2, the J call TRBJ2-1; 10 bases agree with TRBD2. From germline, CDR1 is LGHNA and CDR2 YNFKEQ. CDR3 length: 17 residues. CDR3 amino acids: CASSQEFGTSANNEQFF. CDR3 nucleotide sequence: TGTGCCAGCAGCCAAGAATTTGGGACTAGCGCGAACAATGAGCAGTTTTTC.

This chain uses TRBV15 with TRBJ1-5; D is possibly TRBD1 (6 bases). Trimming cost V 5 bases and J 3 bases, with 14 bases left between them. The CDR3 consists of 15 residues. Germline lookup yields CDR1 LNHNV and CDR2 YYDKDF (reference sequence). The CDR3 protein is CATSLEGDTNQPQHF. The CDR3 nucleotides are TGTGCCACCAGCTTAGAGGGGGACACCAATCAGCCCCAGCATTTT.

This clonotype was counted ten times or more. The V and J genes are TRBV7-9 and TRBJ1-2; TRBD1 agrees at 8 bases. Per the germline V gene, CDR1 is SEHNR and CDR2 is FQNEAQ (reference sequence). CDR3 size: 15 residues. The junction had 8 bases not matched to a gene; V was cut back by 4 bases and J by 4 bases. The CDR3 DNA is TGTGCCAGCAGCTCCCGACAGGGGCGGATCTATGGCTACACCTTC. Amino acid sequence: CASSSRQGRIYGYTF.

This clonotype was recorded a few times. The chain has TRBV28 and TRBJ2-1; D is perhaps TRBD2 (6 bases). The CDR3 has 14 amino acids. V was shortened by 7 bases and J by 0 bases, with 10 bases between the two germline ends. Germline CDR1 MDHEN, CDR2 SYDVKM. The CDR3 DNA follows: TGTGCCAGCATCGGCGGGGACTCCTACAATGAGCAGTTCTTC. It specifies CASIGGDSYNEQFF.

This clonotype was seen a single time. The chain has TRBV13 and TRBJ2-1, with D perhaps TRBD2 (5 bases). The CDR3 has 14 amino acids. The germline CDR1 and CDR2 sequences are PRHDT and FYEKMQ (reference sequence). The ends were cut back, 3 bases at V and 5 bases at J, with 11 bases in the middle. CDR3 residues: CASSLTTPNNEQFF. DNA for the CDR3: TGTGCCAGCAGCTTGACTACTCCAAACAATGAGCAGTTCTTC.

This clonotype was observed many times. V is TRBV5-6 and J is TRBJ1-2; possibly TRBD1 for D (5 bases). Germline CDR1 is SGHDT and CDR2 is YYEEEE. This CDR3 has 14 residues. V dropped 1 base and J dropped 4 bases, with 11 bases sitting between them. This chain's CDR3 is CASSLPDSFYGYTF. The CDR3 DNA reads TGTGCCAGCAGCTTGCCCGACAGTTTCTATGGCTACACCTTC.

The V gene is TRBV5-1, the J gene TRBJ2-1; perhaps TRBD2 as D (6 bases). The ends were cut back, 0 bases at V and 4 bases at J, with 17 bases in the middle. The CDR3 covers 17 residues. Germline lookup yields CDR1 SGHRS and CDR2 YFSETQ. CDR3 DNA sequence: TGCGCCAGCAGCTTGGGGATTGTGGGAGGCATATACAATGAGCAGTTCTTC. Translation gives CASSLGIVGGIYNEQFF.

Comments on this clonotype: This may come from a read error, since a much larger clone is one base off. CDR3 DNA sequence: TGTGCCAGCAGACCTAGGGCCACAGATACGCAGTATTTT. It yields the protein CASRPRATDTQYF. The V and J genes are TRBV5-4 and TRBJ2-3; no clear D. CDR3 length equals 13 residues. Germline V gene sequence: CDR1 SGHNT, CDR2 YYREEE (reference sequence). The V gene lost 5 bases and the J gene lost 2 bases, with 9 bases spanning the gap.

The table lists this clonotype with many counts. V usage is TRBV9 and J usage is TRBJ2-1; no clear D gene. This CDR3 contains 15 residues. Trimming stripped 2 bases from V and 2 bases from J, with 11 bases between. Germline assignment: CDR1 SGDLS and CDR2 YYNGEE. The CDR3 DNA follows: TGTGCCAGCAGCGTTGAAGGGTTGCCCTACAATGAGCAGTTCTTC. As protein: CASSVEGLPYNEQFF. Based on the CDR3 plus reference TRBV9 and TRBJ2-1, the full variable domain is DSGVTQTPKHLITATGQRVTLRCSPRSGDLSVYWYQQSLDQGLQFLIQYYNGEERAKGNILERFSAQQFPDLHSELNLSSLELGDSALYFCASSVEGLPYNEQFFGPGTRLTVL.

This clonotype was recorded at least ten times. The gene calls are TRBV20-1 and TRBJ2-2, with D possibly matching TRBD1 (6 bases). This CDR3 comprises 12 residues. Germline V gene lookup returns CDR1 DFQATT and CDR2 SNEGSKA (reference sequence). V dropped 6 bases and J dropped 6 bases, with 11 bases sitting between them. In DNA, the CDR3 is TGCAGTGCCACACAGGGTTCCGGGGAGCTGTTTTTT. Translated, it gives CSATQGSGELFF.

This clonotype was recorded a few times. The gene calls are TRBV5-5 and TRBJ2-7; 10 bases line up with TRBD1. CDR1 and CDR2 (germline): SGHKS, YYEKEE (reference sequence). This CDR3 has 16 amino acids. The ends lost 1 base at V and 7 bases at J; junction bases unmatched: 11. In DNA form, the CDR3 reads TGTGCCAGCAGCTTGTCTGACAGGGGGCCCCCTAGTGAGCAGTACGTC. It translates to CASSLSDRGPPSEQYV.